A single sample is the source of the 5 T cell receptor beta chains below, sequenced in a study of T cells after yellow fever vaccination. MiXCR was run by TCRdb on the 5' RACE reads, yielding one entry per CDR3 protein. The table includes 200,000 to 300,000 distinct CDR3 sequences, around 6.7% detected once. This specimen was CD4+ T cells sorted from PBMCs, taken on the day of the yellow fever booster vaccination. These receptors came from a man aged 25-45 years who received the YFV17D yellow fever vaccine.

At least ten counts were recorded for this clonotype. The DNA of the CDR3 is TGTGCCAGCAGCTTCGTATCTGGAGCGGAGCAGTTCTTC. It specifies CASSFVSGAEQFF. V gene TRBV7-9 combines with J gene TRBJ2-1; D gene ambiguous. This CDR3 contains 13 residues. Germline V gene lookup returns CDR1 SEHNR and CDR2 FQNEAQ (reference sequence). V was pared by 3 bases and J by 10 bases, with 13 bases between.

CDR3 sequence reads: CASSLGRASGPYEQYF. DNA of the CDR3: TGTGCCAGCAGCTTAGGACGGGCTAGCGGACCCTACGAGCAGTACTTC. This chain links TRBV7-8 with TRBJ2-7; 7 nucleotides match TRBD2. With V trimmed by 1 base and J by 2 bases, 8 bases remained unmatched. The CDR3 has 16 residues. The germline gives CDR1 SGHVS, CDR2 FQNEAQ.

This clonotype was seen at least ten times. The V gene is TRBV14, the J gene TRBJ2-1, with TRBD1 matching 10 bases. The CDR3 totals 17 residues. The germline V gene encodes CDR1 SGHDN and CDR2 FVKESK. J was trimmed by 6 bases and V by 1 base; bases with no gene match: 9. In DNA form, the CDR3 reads TGTGCCAGCAGCCAAGTCGGTGGGACAGGGGTCCCCAATGAGCAGTTCTTC. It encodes CASSQVGGTGVPNEQFF.

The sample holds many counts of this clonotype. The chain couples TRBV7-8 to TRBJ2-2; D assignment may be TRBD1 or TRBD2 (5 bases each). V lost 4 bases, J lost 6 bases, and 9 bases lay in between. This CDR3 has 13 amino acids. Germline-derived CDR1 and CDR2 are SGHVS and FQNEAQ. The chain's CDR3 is CASSSGTAGELFF. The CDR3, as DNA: TGTGCCAGCAGCTCCGGGACCGCCGGGGAGCTGTTTTTT.

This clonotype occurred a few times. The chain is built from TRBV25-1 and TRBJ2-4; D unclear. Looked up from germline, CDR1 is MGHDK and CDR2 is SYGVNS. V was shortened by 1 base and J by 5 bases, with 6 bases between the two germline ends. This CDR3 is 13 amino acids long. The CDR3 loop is CASSESPQNIQYF. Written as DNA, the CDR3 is TGTGCCAGCAGTGAATCCCCCCAAAACATTCAGTACTTC.